This T cell receptor (beta chain) was retrieved from a study of beta chain features in type 1 diabetes. Study-level background: Age, gender and cell yields were alike across patients and healthy donors. General observations from the study: Type 1 diabetes patients had TCRB CDR3s that were shorter (moderately but significantly so) in all four CD4+ subsets. Patients showed naive, central memory and Treg TCRB repertoires that appeared more similar than those of healthy donors.

Researchers reported sorting CD4+ naive, central memory, regulatory and stem cell-like memory cells via CD45RO/CCR7/CD25/CD127/CD95/CD27. Purities over 98% were achieved in all sorted populations. Since all of the isolated RNA was reverse transcribed, expressed TCRB transcripts were what got sequenced. Some clones are missing from TCRdb's copy, which holds only in-frame ones; the method was immunoSEQ multiplex PCR. The table has 130,000 to 150,000 clones, 13% seen once. In regard to this clone: Antigen unknown.

Germline V gene sequence: CDR1 GTSNPN, CDR2 SVGIG (reference sequence). V lost 2 bases and J lost 7, with 11 bases in between. The CDR3 is 12 residues long. The sample consisted of central memory CD4+ T cells from blood. This chain uses TRBV30 with TRBJ1-2, with D unresolved. This receptor was taken from a young man with type 1 diabetes. The CDR3 sequence: CAWSRSDPGYTF. In DNA, the CDR3 is TGTGCCTGGAGTCGGTCCGACCCTGGCTACACCTTC.